This T cell receptor beta chain came from a study of cytomegalovirus exposure and HLA in healthy donors. The PCR was carried out with 60 Vbeta primers and 13 Jbeta primers. How the authors handled the data: Counted up in a later analysis, unique TCR beta chains came to approximately 77 million, with around 11 million shared. Clones were sequenced by immunoSEQ multiplex PCR, and TCRdb holds only the in-frame ones, with some missing. The V and J calls and clone size come from that table; D and trimming were worked out from the DNA. Seen here are around 190,000 clones, about 86% observed once, and the top ten hold over 1.5%. CDR3 length equals 15 residues. Trimming took off 1 base at V and 8 bases at J, with 15 bases between the two ends. The germline CDR1 and CDR2 sequences are SGHTA and FQGNSA.

Sequences were obtained from PBMCs. The clonotype comes from a man aged 40-49 years in good health and CMV-seropositive. The chain links TRBV7-2 to TRBJ2-1; D is perhaps TRBD2 (7 bases). The CDR3 here is CASSLEWEGGHEQFF. The CDR3 nucleotides read TGTGCCAGCAGCTTAGAGTGGGAGGGGGGGCATGAGCAGTTCTTC.